The 27 T cell receptor beta chains below all came from one sample that was sequenced in a study of blood T cell repertoires in COVID-19. TCRdb's copy holds only in-frame clones and misses some; the assay was immunoSEQ multiplex PCR. The table includes more than 300,000 clones, about 87% detected once. What was sequenced was peripheral blood. All receptors come from a woman aged 30 to 39 with COVID-19, enrolled during active disease.

This sequence joins TRBV21-1 and TRBJ1-5; TRBD1, the D gene given by the table, was not confirmed from the DNA. TRBV21-1 is labeled a pseudogene. CDR3 length: 14 amino acids. The CDR3 coding sequence is TGTGCCAGCAGCCTCGACAGGACCAATCAGCCCCAGCATTTT. This sequence encodes CASSLDRTNQPQHF.

The V and J genes are TRBV4-3 and TRBJ1-1; TRBD1 aligns across 10 bases. Germline V CDR1 and CDR2: LGHNA, YSLEER. The length of the CDR3 is 16 residues. Trimming cost V 0 bases and J 7 bases; bases outside gene matches: 8. The DNA of the CDR3 is TGCGCCAGCAGCCAAGATCAGGGGACAGGGGCCAGTGAAGCTTTCTTT. It codes for CASSQDQGTGASEAFF.

The chain has TRBV13 and TRBJ1-5; maybe TRBD1 (6 bases). V was shortened by 0 bases and J by 7 bases, with 13 bases between the two germline ends. There are 15 residues in the CDR3. Germline CDR1 PRHDT, CDR2 FYEKMQ (reference sequence). Written as DNA, the CDR3 is TGTGCCAGCAGCTTAGGGGGAAGGGGGTACCAGCCCCAGCATTTT. This codes for CASSLGGRGYQPQHF.

The chain links TRBV13 to TRBJ1-1; D unclear. The length of the CDR3 is 15 residues. V was trimmed by 1 base and J by 4 bases, leaving 13 bases between them. Germline CDR1 reads PRHDT; CDR2 reads FYEKMQ (reference sequence). CDR3 loop: CASSLELSGSTEAFF. The CDR3 DNA reads as TGTGCCAGCAGCTTAGAATTAAGTGGCAGCACTGAAGCTTTCTTT.

The chain links TRBV11-3 to TRBJ2-7, with 9 bases fitting TRBD2. V lost 10 bases to trimming and J lost 1 base; unmatched junction nucleotides: 8. The germline CDR1 and CDR2 sequences are SGHNT and YENEEA. This CDR3 is built from 14 residues. CDR3 nucleotides: TGTGCCACCTCGGCTAGCGGGGTTTCCTACGAGCAGTACTTC. It encodes CATSASGVSYEQYF.

This clone appeared a single time. The gene calls are TRBV7-2 and TRBJ1-4, with 8 bases matching TRBD1. CDR3 length: 15 amino acids. CDR1 and CDR2 from the germline V gene are SGHTA and FQGNSA. Trimming cost V 5 bases and J 8 bases; bases outside gene matches: 10. The CDR3 sequence: CASSTRQGLGEKLFF. The CDR3 region has the DNA TGTGCCAGCAGCACGAGACAGGGGCTGGGGGAAAAACTGTTTTTT.

J is TRBJ2-7 and V is TRBV19; D is possibly TRBD2 (6 bases). V was clipped by 5 bases and J by 3 bases, with 20 bases between them. The CDR3 runs 16 residues. From germline, CDR1 is LNHDA and CDR2 SQIVND (reference sequence). DNA of the CDR3: TGTGCCAGTAGTCCCGGGGGTGGTTTGGGGAACTACGAGCAGTACGTC. Encoded protein: CASSPGGGLGNYEQYV.

The V gene is TRBV28, the J gene TRBJ1-2, with a possible D match to TRBD1 (5 bases). Germline-derived CDR1 and CDR2 are MDHEN and SYDVKM. The CDR3 totals 15 residues. The V end lost 5 bases, the J end lost 0 bases, and 13 bases lay between the germline ends. The CDR3 region is CASSNLVGANYGYTF. CDR3 coding DNA: TGTGCCAGCAGTAATCTGGTAGGGGCTAACTATGGCTACACCTTC.

CDR3 protein: CASSPSGGYGEQYF. DNA for the CDR3: TGTGCCAGCAGCCCCTCCGGGGGATACGGTGAGCAGTACTTC. The V call is TRBV9, the J call TRBJ2-7; maybe TRBD2 (6 bases). Trimming left V 4 bases short and J 7 bases short, with 18 bases between. The CDR3 consists of 14 residues. Germline values: CDR1 SGDLS, CDR2 YYNGEE.

This rearrangement joins TRBV5-4 to TRBJ1-1, with a weak D call TRBD1 (6 bases). The germline V gene encodes CDR1 SGHNT and CDR2 YYREEE (reference sequence). V was trimmed by 4 bases and J by 5 bases, leaving 21 bases between them. The CDR3 is 16 amino acids. CDR3 region: CASSAPFRGARTEAFF. In DNA form, the CDR3 reads TGTGCCAGCAGCGCCCCTTTTCGGGGGGCTCGGACTGAAGCTTTCTTT. Together with reference TRBV5-4 and TRBJ1-1, the CDR3 gives the full variable domain: ETGVTQSPTHLIKTRGQQVTLRCSSQSGHNTVSWYQQALGQGPQFIFQYYREEENGRGNFPPRFSGLQFPNYSSELNVNALELDDSALYLCASSAPFRGARTEAFFGQGTRLTVV.

The J gene is TRBJ1-5, the V gene TRBV20-1; TRBD1 is a possible D gene (5 bases). Germline assignment: CDR1 DFQATT and CDR2 SNEGSKA (reference sequence). This CDR3 is built from 15 residues. Trimming shortened V by 3 bases and J by 2 bases, and 14 bases separated the two germline ends. The CDR3 reads CSASFRGLGNQPQHF. CDR3 sequence (DNA): TGCAGTGCTAGTTTTCGGGGGTTGGGCAATCAGCCCCAGCATTTT.

DNA for the CDR3: TGTGCCAGCAGCCCCCTGGCAGCTAACTATGGCTACACCTTC. It translates to CASSPLAANYGYTF. The gene calls are TRBV3-1 (or the pseudogene TRBV3-2) and TRBJ1-2; D is undetermined. The CDR3 is 14 amino acids. In germline, CDR1 is LGHDT, CDR2 YNNKEL (reference sequence). The V and J ends lost 4 bases and 0 bases respectively, with 9 bases between them.

This rearrangement joins TRBV5-1 to TRBJ2-5; 9 bases map to TRBD2. CDR3 length equals 14 residues. Germline V gene lookup returns CDR1 SGHRS and CDR2 YFSETQ. With V trimmed by 5 bases and J by 2 bases, 4 bases remained unmatched. CDR3 residues: CASSRGGAQETQYF. The CDR3 DNA reads TGCGCCAGCAGTCGCGGGGGGGCTCAAGAGACCCAGTACTTC.

The chain uses TRBV5-1 and TRBJ2-5; TRBD2 matches at 9 bases. The CDR3 contains 17 residues. CDR1 SGHRS and CDR2 YFSETQ come from the germline V gene. The trim removed 4 bases at V and 5 bases at J, leaving 15 bases unmatched. Written as DNA, the CDR3 is TGCGCCAGCAGCCCAAGACCCGCCAGCGGGGGGCGGGAGACCCAGTACTTC. Translated, it gives CASSPRPASGGRETQYF.

The rearrangement links TRBV5-4 to TRBJ1-3; 7 bases align to TRBD1. The germline V gene encodes CDR1 SGHNT and CDR2 YYREEE (reference sequence). The CDR3 covers 14 residues. V was clipped by 2 bases and J by 8 bases; unmatched bases: 7. The DNA of the CDR3 is TGTGCCAGCAGCTTACAGCAGGGGGTGGACACCATATATTTT. This sequence encodes CASSLQQGVDTIYF.

This clone was counted a few times. This chain uses TRBV2 with TRBJ2-5; D unclear. Germline lookup yields CDR1 SNHLY and CDR2 FYNNEI. CDR3 length: 11 residues. Trimming took 7 bases from V and 4 from J, leaving 7 bases between them. CDR3 amino acids: CASKARETQYF. Here the CDR3 DNA reads TGTGCCAGCAAAGCAAGAGAGACCCAGTACTTC. The full variable domain, completed using reference TRBV2 and TRBJ2-5, is EPEVTQTPSHQVTQMGQEVILRCVPISNHLYFYWYRQILGQKVEFLVSFYNNEISEKSEIFDDQFSVERPDGSNFTLKIRSTKLEDSAMYFCASKARETQYFGPGTRLLVL.

The rearrangement uses TRBV5-1 and TRBJ2-5, with 7 positions matching TRBD1. V gave up 4 bases and J gave up 5 bases; unmatched junction bases: 5. Germline loops: CDR1 SGHRS, CDR2 YFSETQ. This CDR3 spans 13 amino acids. Here the CDR3 reads CASSPTGLETQYF. CDR3 coding DNA: TGCGCCAGCAGCCCGACAGGGTTGGAGACCCAGTACTTC.

This clone has only one observation. V usage is TRBV7-2 and J usage is TRBJ1-3; TRBD1 is a possible D gene (5 bases). The germline V gene has CDR1 SGHTA and CDR2 FQGNSA. The CDR3 sequence is 14 residues long. The V end lost 3 bases, the J end lost 4 bases, and 10 bases lay between the germline ends. In DNA form, the CDR3 reads TGTGCCAGCAGCTTGGGGGGAATGGGAAACACCATATATTTT. This sequence encodes CASSLGGMGNTIYF.

The chain is built from TRBV5-4 and TRBJ2-5; tentative D call: TRBD1 (5 bases). This CDR3 region has 14 residues. Trimming pared 1 base from V and 0 bases from J, leaving 7 bases between. CDR1 is SGHNT and CDR2 is YYREEE in the germline V gene (reference sequence). The CDR3 sequence: CASSLRTNQETQYF. The CDR3 DNA follows: TGTGCCAGCAGCTTGCGGACAAACCAAGAGACCCAGTACTTC.

This clone was counted once. CDR3 amino acids: CASRTGDNTEAFF. The CDR3 nucleotides are TGTGCCAGCAGGACGGGGGACAACACTGAAGCTTTCTTT. V usage is TRBV6-5 and J usage is TRBJ1-1, with D perhaps matching TRBD1 (5 bases). CDR3 length: 13 amino acids. Germline CDR1 MNHEY, CDR2 SVGAGI. The V gene lost 6 bases and the J gene lost 2 bases, with 10 bases spanning the gap.

This chain connects TRBV16 to TRBJ2-1; TRBD1 matches at 9 bases. The CDR3 totals 15 residues. Germline assignment: CDR1 KGHSY and CDR2 FQNENV. With 5 bases clipped from V and 10 bases from J, the junction kept 12 bases outside the gene matches. The CDR3 DNA reads TGTGCCAGCAGCTTCGTTTCGGGCGGGACAGGGGAGCAGTTCTTC. The encoded protein is CASSFVSGGTGEQFF.

This CDR3 reads CASSLTGQGITTNEKLFF. CDR3 coding DNA: TGTGCCAGCAGTTTAACGGGACAGGGAATCACAACTAATGAAAAACTGTTTTTT. The chain employs TRBV27 and TRBJ1-4; 9 bases align to TRBD1. Germline CDR1 reads MNHEY; CDR2 reads SMNVEV (reference sequence). Trimming cost V 2 bases and J 0 bases; bases outside gene matches: 7. The CDR3 loop spans 18 amino acids.

V usage is TRBV3-1 (or the pseudogene TRBV3-2) and J usage is TRBJ2-7; 8 nucleotides line up with TRBD1. This CDR3 has 13 residues. Trimming removed 1 base from V and 5 bases from J; junction bases left unmatched: 1. Germline V gene lookup returns CDR1 LGHDT and CDR2 YNNKEL (reference sequence). CDR3 sequence reads: CASSQGQGNEQYV. CDR3 nucleotides: TGTGCCAGCAGCCAAGGACAGGGGAACGAGCAGTACGTC.

This sequence joins TRBV6-2 or TRBV6-3 and TRBJ1-5, with TRBD1 matching over 7 bases. This CDR3 has 14 residues. Germline trimming cut 4 bases from V and 6 bases from J; bases unmatched to any gene: 6. Germline V gives CDR1 MNHEY, CDR2 SVGEGT. CDR3 sequence (DNA): TGTGCCAGCAGTTCCAGGGGGGAAGGTCAGCCCCAGCATTTT. This encodes CASSSRGEGQPQHF.

The chain links TRBV2 to TRBJ1-2; maybe TRBD1 (6 bases). CDR1 and CDR2 (germline): SNHLY, FYNNEI. The CDR3 contains 14 residues. The ends were cut back, 11 bases at V and 0 bases at J, with 16 bases in the middle. CDR3 sequence: CAGPQGLANYGYTF. CDR3 bases: TGTGCCGGGCCACAGGGTTTGGCTAACTATGGCTACACCTTC.

V gene TRBV5-1 combines with J gene TRBJ1-4, with D perhaps matching TRBD1 (6 bases). Germline V gene sequence: CDR1 SGHRS, CDR2 YFSETQ. V was trimmed by 4 bases and J by 5 bases, leaving 15 bases between them. CDR3 size: 15 residues. The CDR3 is CASSGTGLQNEKLFF. The CDR3 DNA reads TGCGCCAGCAGCGGCACAGGGTTACAGAATGAAAAACTGTTTTTT.

The V and J genes are TRBV6-2 or TRBV6-3 and TRBJ2-7; D unclear. Germline CDR1 MNHEY, CDR2 SVGEGT. The V end lost 6 bases, the J end lost 5 bases, and 14 bases lay between the germline ends. The CDR3 loop spans 13 amino acids. The CDR3 region has the DNA TGTGCCAGCAGCGAGACACCTCCGCACGAGCAGTACTTC. It is translated as CASSETPPHEQYF.